This T cell receptor (beta chain) was sequenced for a study of PD-1 blockade in classical Hodgkin lymphoma. The data were produced by immunoSEQ multiplex PCR, yet TCRdb's version contains in-frame clones alone and is incomplete. The repertoire holds a few thousand clones, around two thirds seen once, with about 57% in the top ten. This CDR3 has 12 amino acids. CDR1 SQVTM and CDR2 ANQGSEA come from the germline V gene. Trimming shortened V by 7 bases and J by 0 bases, and 7 bases separated the two germline ends. Each patient relapsed following autologous stem cell transplantation, and prior brentuximab vedotin exposure differed.

V is TRBV29-1 and J is TRBJ1-3, with D uncertain. The receptor comes from a human donor with classical Hodgkin lymphoma. Sequencing was performed on peripheral blood mononuclear cells (PBMCs), taken before the second cycle of nivolumab. Written as DNA, the CDR3 is TGCAGCGCTAGGGACTCTGGAAACACCATATATTTT. The encoded protein is CSARDSGNTIYF.